This T cell receptor beta chain was sequenced for a study of T-cell memory formation after mild COVID-19. Notes on the study in general: Within pre-infection memory, some responding clones were found, suggesting cross-reactive memory joined. Clones that contracted from day 15 to 85 were balanced CD4/CD8, while later expanders leaned CD4+.

TCRdb recomputed calls from the 5' RACE reads with MiXCR, one row per CDR3 protein. The sample lists 500,000 to 650,000 distinct CDR3 sequences, about 20% occurring once. In its sample, this clonotype was seen a few times. Its antigen remains unidentified. V gave up 1 base and J gave up 5 bases; unmatched junction bases: 6. This CDR3 has 15 amino acids. Germline V gene sequence: CDR1 SGHDN, CDR2 FVKESK. This chain uses TRBV14 with TRBJ2-7, with 9 bases matching TRBD2. The sequenced material came from PBMCs or a T cell subset sorted from them (not recorded which). The clonotype was recovered from an adult woman who had mild COVID-19 (a few samples of this study predate the infection). Cell type and time point are not known. Written as DNA, the CDR3 is TGTGCCAGCAGCCAAGGAGGACTAGCGTTAAACGAGCAGTACTTC. Protein product: CASSQGGLALNEQYF.